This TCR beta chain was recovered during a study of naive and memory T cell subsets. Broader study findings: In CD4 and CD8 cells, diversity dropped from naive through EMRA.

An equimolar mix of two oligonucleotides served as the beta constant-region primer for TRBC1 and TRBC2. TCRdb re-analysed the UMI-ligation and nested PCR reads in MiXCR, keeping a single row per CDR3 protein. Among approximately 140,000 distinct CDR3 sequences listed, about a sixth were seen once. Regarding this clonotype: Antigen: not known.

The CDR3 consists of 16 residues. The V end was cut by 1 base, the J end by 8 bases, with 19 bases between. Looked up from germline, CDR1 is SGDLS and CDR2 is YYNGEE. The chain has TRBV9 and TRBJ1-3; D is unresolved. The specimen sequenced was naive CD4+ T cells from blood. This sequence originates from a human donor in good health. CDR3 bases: TGTGCCAGCAGCGTAATCCCCGCGGGTCAGAAGGACACCATATATTTT. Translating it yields CASSVIPAGQKDTIYF.